One sample yielded the 11 T cell receptor beta chains listed below, sequenced in a study of blood T cell repertoires in COVID-19. Method: immunoSEQ multiplex PCR; TCRdb's copy keeps in-frame clones and lacks some. Of over 150,000 clones in the sample, about 87% were seen once. Sequenced input: peripheral blood. Every receptor here comes from a man between 60 and 75 years old with COVID-19, enrolled during active disease.

This clone came up a few times. The V gene is TRBV7-2, the J gene TRBJ1-4; unclear D gene. CDR3 length equals 13 residues. CDR1 and CDR2 from the germline V gene are SGHTA and FQGNSA. V was cut by 4 bases and J by 7 bases, with 10 bases left in between. CDR3 nucleotide sequence: TGTGCCAGCAGCTCCCAAGGAGGTGAAAAACTGTTTTTT. This translates into CASSSQGGEKLFF.

The V gene is TRBV27, the J gene TRBJ2-7; TRBD1 matches 8 bases. V lost 4 bases to trimming and J lost 2 bases; unmatched junction nucleotides: 4. There are 14 residues in the CDR3. CDR1 and CDR2 (germline): MNHEY, SMNVEV (reference sequence). CDR3 amino acids: CASSYTTGAYEQYF. The CDR3 bases are TGTGCCAGCAGTTATACGACAGGGGCCTACGAGCAGTACTTC.

The J gene is TRBJ2-7, the V gene TRBV14; TRBD2 might be the D (5 bases). V gave up 3 bases and J gave up 1 base, with 7 bases separating them. The CDR3 contains 13 residues. Germline V lookup: CDR1 SGHDN, CDR2 FVKESK. The CDR3 bases are TGTGCCAGCAGCCACCGGGGATCCTACGAGCAGTACTTC. Translating it yields CASSHRGSYEQYF.

Remarks on this clone: Other nucleotide sequences in the sample specify the same CDR3. The chain joins TRBV7-9 to TRBJ1-6; 9 bases agree with TRBD1. V was pared by 1 base and J by 5 bases, with 0 bases of the junction left unmatched. The germline V gene encodes CDR1 SEHNR and CDR2 FQNEAQ (reference sequence). This CDR3 contains 15 residues. CDR3 loop: CASSLGDRDNSPLHF. The DNA of the CDR3 is TGTGCCAGCAGCTTAGGGGACAGGGATAATTCACCCCTCCACTTT.

This clone was detected only once. The gene calls are TRBV15 and TRBJ1-1; the D gene is possibly TRBD1 (6 bases). This CDR3 region has 17 residues. Germline V gene data show CDR1 as LNHNV and CDR2 as YYDKDF (reference sequence). V lost 1 base to trimming and J lost 0 bases, with 15 bases between them. The CDR3 is CATSRVGASSLNTEAFF. The CDR3 DNA sequence: TGTGCCACCAGCAGAGTGGGGGCCTCATCGCTGAACACTGAAGCTTTCTTT.

The chain employs TRBV5-1 and TRBJ2-3; maybe TRBD1 (6 bases). V was trimmed by 4 bases and J by 0 bases, leaving 12 bases between them. This CDR3 comprises 15 residues. Germline CDR1 is SGHRS and CDR2 is YFSETQ. The CDR3 protein is CASSRTDPSTDTQYF. The CDR3 DNA reads TGCGCCAGCAGCCGGACAGACCCTAGCACAGATACGCAGTATTTT. Full variable domain (rest looked up from reference TRBV5-1 and TRBJ2-3): KAGVTQTPRYLIKTRGQQVTLSCSPISGHRSVSWYQQTPGQGLQFLFEYFSETQRNKGNFPGRFSGRQFSNSRSEMNVSTLELGDSALYLCASSRTDPSTDTQYFGPGTRLTVL.

The chain combines TRBV28 with TRBJ2-3, with D unclear. V lost 3 bases to trimming and J lost 0 bases, with 10 bases between them. There are 15 residues in the CDR3. Germline V lookup: CDR1 MDHEN, CDR2 SYDVKM. The CDR3 DNA follows: TGTGCCAGCAGTTTTCAGAGGCCTAGCACAGATACGCAGTATTTT. It specifies CASSFQRPSTDTQYF.

The V call is TRBV6-5, the J call TRBJ2-2; the D is unclear. Trimming left V 7 bases short and J 5 bases short, with 8 bases between. The CDR3 runs to 12 residues. CDR1 MNHEY and CDR2 SVGAGI come from the germline V gene. CDR3 sequence (DNA): TGTGCCAGCAAGCGAGAGACCGGGGAGCTGTTTTTT. This sequence encodes CASKRETGELFF.

This chain links TRBV9 with TRBJ2-3; a weak D match, TRBD2 (5 bases). This CDR3 comprises 12 residues. The germline V gene has CDR1 SGDLS and CDR2 YYNGEE. Trimming took off 2 bases at V and 8 bases at J, with 9 bases between the two ends. The CDR3 DNA follows: TGTGCCAGCAGCGTGGAGACTACTACGCAGTATTTT. Translating gives CASSVETTTQYF.

This rearrangement joins TRBV6-2 or TRBV6-3 to TRBJ1-2; the D is unclear. The V and J ends lost 0 bases and 4 bases respectively, with 15 bases between them. Germline-derived CDR1 and CDR2 are MNHEY and SVGEGT. There are 16 residues in the CDR3. The CDR3 sequence: CASSYSSGGGGYGYTF. CDR3 DNA sequence: TGTGCCAGCAGTTACTCGTCCGGAGGAGGAGGCTATGGCTACACCTTC.

The chain links TRBV18 to TRBJ1-1; 9 bases fit TRBD1. Trimming took 5 bases from V and 7 from J; bases not matched to a gene: 11. CDR1 KGHSH and CDR2 LQKENI come from the germline V gene. The CDR3 totals 15 residues. The CDR3 DNA follows: TGTGCCAGCTCAGAACAGTCGACAGGGGGTCTTGAAGCTTTCTTT. Protein product: CASSEQSTGGLEAFF.